This T cell receptor beta chain was sequenced during a study of T cell responses to AZD1222 COVID-19 vaccine. Profiling relied on immunoSEQ multiplex PCR, and the TCRdb table lists in-frame clones only, not all of them. The data show roughly 78,000 clones, about 82% seen once. The receptor was derived from an adult in good health. The material sequenced was peripheral blood, taken on day 0 of AZD1222 vaccination.

CDR3 sequence reads: CASSVPGTGKNNEQFF. Here the CDR3 DNA reads TGTGCCAGCAGTGTCCCCGGGACAGGGAAAAACAATGAGCAGTTCTTC. V usage is TRBV27 and J usage is TRBJ2-1; the match to TRBD1 covers 9 bases. Germline V gene data show CDR1 as MNHEY and CDR2 as SMNVEV (reference sequence). The junction had 10 bases not matched to a gene; V was cut back by 5 bases and J by 5 bases. This CDR3 is 16 amino acids long.